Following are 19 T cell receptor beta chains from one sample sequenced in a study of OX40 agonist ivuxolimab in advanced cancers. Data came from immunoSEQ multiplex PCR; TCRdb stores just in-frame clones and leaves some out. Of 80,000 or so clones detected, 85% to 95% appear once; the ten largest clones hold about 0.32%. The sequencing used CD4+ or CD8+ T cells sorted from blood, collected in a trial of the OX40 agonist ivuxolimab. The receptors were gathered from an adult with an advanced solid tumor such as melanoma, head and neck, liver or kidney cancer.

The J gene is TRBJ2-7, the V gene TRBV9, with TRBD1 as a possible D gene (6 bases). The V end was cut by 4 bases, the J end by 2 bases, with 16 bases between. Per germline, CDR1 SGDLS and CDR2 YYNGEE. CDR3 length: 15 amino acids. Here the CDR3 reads CASSIRQENTYEQYF. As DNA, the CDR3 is TGTGCCAGCAGCATTAGACAGGAGAATACCTACGAGCAGTACTTC. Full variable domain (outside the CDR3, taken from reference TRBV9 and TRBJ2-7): DSGVTQTPKHLITATGQRVTLRCSPRSGDLSVYWYQQSLDQGLQFLIQYYNGEERAKGNILERFSAQQFPDLHSELNLSSLELGDSALYFCASSIRQENTYEQYFGPGTRLTVT.

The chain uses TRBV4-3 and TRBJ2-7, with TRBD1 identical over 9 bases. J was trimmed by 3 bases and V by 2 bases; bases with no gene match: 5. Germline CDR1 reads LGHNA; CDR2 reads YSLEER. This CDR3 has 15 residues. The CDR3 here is CASSQLPGQGYEQYF. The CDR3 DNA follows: TGCGCCAGCAGCCAACTTCCGGGACAGGGCTACGAGCAGTACTTC.

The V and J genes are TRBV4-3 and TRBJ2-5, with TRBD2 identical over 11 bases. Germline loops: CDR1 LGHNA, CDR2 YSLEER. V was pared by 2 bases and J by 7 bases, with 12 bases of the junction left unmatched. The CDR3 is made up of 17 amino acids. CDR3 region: CASSQNIAGGPGSTQYF. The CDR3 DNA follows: TGCGCCAGCAGCCAAAATATAGCGGGAGGGCCGGGGTCGACCCAGTACTTC.

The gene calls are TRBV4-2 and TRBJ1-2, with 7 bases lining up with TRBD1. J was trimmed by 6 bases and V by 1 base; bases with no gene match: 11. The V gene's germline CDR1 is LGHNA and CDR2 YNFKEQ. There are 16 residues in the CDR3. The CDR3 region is CASSQVGTDLGDGYTF. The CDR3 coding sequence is TGTGCCAGCAGCCAAGTGGGGACAGACCTCGGGGATGGCTACACCTTC.

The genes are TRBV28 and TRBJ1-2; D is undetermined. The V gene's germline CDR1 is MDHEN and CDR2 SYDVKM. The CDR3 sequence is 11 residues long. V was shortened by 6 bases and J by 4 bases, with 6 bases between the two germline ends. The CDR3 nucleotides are TGTGCCAGCAGACTGCGCTATGGCTACACCTTC. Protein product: CASRLRYGYTF.

The chain's CDR3 is CASSKTSGMMGTYEQYF. CDR3 DNA sequence: TGTGCCAGTAGTAAGACTAGCGGGATGATGGGGACCTACGAGCAGTACTTC. V and J are TRBV19 and TRBJ2-7; 11 nucleotides align to TRBD2. The V segment lost 4 bases and the J segment 2 bases; nucleotides outside the gene matches: 10. Germline V lookup: CDR1 LNHDA, CDR2 SQIVND (reference sequence). There are 17 residues in the CDR3.

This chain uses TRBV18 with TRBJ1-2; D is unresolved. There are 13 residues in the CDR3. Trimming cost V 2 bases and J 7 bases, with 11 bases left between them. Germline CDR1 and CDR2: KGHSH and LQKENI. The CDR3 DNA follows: TGTGCCAGCTCACCAGGAAAAGAGGGTGGCTACACCTTC. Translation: CASSPGKEGGYTF. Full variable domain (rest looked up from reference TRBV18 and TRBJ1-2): NAGVMQNPRHLVRRRGQEARLRCSPMKGHSHVYWYRQLPEEGLKFMVYLQKENIIDESGMPKERFSAEFPKEGPSILRIQQVVRGDSAAYFCASSPGKEGGYTFGSGTRLTVV.

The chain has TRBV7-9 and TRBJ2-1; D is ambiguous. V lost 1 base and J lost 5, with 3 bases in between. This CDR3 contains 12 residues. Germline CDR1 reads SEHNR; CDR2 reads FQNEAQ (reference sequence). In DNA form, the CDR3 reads TGTGCCAGCAGCTTAGGCCACAATGAGCAGTTCTTC. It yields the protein CASSLGHNEQFF.

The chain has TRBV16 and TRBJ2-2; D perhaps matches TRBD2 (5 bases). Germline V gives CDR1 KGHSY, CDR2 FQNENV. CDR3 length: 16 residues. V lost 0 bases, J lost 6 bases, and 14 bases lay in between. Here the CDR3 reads CASSQSRGRVPGELFF. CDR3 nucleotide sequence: TGTGCCAGCAGCCAATCGAGAGGGAGAGTCCCCGGGGAGCTGTTTTTT.

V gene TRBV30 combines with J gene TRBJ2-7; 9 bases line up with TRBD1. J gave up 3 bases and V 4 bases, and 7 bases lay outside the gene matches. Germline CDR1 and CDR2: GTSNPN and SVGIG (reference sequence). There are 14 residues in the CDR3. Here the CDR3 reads CAWKGTGTHYEQYF. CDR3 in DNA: TGTGCCTGGAAAGGGACAGGGACCCACTACGAGCAGTACTTC.

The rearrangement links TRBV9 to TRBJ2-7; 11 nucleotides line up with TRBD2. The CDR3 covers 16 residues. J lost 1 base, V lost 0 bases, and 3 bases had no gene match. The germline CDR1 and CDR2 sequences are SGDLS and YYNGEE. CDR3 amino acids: CASSVGGTSGSYEQYF. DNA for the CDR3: TGTGCCAGCAGCGTAGGGGGGACTAGCGGTTCCTACGAGCAGTACTTC.

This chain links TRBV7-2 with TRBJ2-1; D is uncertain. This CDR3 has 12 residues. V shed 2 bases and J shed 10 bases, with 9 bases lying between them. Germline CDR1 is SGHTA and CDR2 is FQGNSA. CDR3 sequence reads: CASSLIGMEQFF. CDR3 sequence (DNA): TGTGCCAGCAGCTTAATCGGTATGGAGCAGTTCTTC. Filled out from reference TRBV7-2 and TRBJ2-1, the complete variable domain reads GAGVSQSPSNKVTEKGKDVELRCDPISGHTALYWYRQSLGQGLEFLIYFQGNSAPDKSGLPSDRFSAERTGGSVSTLTIQRTQQEDSAVYLCASSLIGMEQFFGPGTRLTVL.

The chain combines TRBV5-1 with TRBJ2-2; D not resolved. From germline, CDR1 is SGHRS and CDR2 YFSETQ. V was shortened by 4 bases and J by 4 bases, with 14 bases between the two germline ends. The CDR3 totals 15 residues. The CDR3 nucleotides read TGCGCCAGCAGCCCACCGCCTTCCGGCACCGGGGAGCTGTTTTTT. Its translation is CASSPPPSGTGELFF.

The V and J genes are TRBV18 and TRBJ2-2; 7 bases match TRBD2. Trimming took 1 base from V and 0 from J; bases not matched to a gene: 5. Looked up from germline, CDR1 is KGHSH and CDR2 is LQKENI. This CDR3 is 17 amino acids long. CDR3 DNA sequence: TGTGCCAGCTCACCACTTACTAGCGTCGCGAACACCGGGGAGCTGTTTTTT. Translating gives CASSPLTSVANTGELFF.

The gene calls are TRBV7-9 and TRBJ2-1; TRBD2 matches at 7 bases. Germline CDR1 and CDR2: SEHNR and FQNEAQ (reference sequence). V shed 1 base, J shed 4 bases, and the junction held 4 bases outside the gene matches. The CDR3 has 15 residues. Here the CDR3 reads CASSLDGLEYNEQFF. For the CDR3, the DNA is TGTGCCAGCAGCTTAGATGGACTAGAGTACAATGAGCAGTTCTTC.

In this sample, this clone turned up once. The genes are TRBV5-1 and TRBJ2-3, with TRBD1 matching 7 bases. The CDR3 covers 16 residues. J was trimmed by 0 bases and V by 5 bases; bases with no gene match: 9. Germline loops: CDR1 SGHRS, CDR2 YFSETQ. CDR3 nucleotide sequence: TGCGCCAGCAGGCCTGAGAGGGGGCTTAGCACAGATACGCAGTATTTT. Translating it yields CASRPERGLSTDTQYF.

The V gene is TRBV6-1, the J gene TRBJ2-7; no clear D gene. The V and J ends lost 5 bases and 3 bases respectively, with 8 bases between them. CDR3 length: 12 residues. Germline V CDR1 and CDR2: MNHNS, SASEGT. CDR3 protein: CASSLLDYEQYF. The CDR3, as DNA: TGTGCCAGCAGTTTACTTGACTACGAGCAGTACTTC.

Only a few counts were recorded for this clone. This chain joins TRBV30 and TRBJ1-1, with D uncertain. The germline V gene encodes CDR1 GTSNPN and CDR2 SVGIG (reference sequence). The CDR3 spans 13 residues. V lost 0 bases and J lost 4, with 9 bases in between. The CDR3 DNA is TGTGCCTGGAGTGTAAAGGGTAGCACTGAAGCTTTCTTT. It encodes CAWSVKGSTEAFF.

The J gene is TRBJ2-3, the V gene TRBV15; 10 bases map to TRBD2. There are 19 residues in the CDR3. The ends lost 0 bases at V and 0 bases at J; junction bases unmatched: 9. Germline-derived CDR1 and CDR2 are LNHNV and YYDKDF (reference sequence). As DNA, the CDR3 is TGTGCCACCAGCAGAGATCATAGCGGGGGGTTCTATAGCACAGATACGCAGTATTTT. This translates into CATSRDHSGGFYSTDTQYF.